This is a list of T cell receptor beta chains from one sample in a study of graft-versus-host responses after intestinal transplantation. No antigens are known for them. Assay used: immunoSEQ multiplex PCR; TCRdb lists only in-frame clones, some missing. This sample yields 85,000 to 130,000 clones, of which about 90% are seen a single time; roughly 0.9% belongs to the top ten. The material was unstimulated CD4+ T cells sorted from spleen or lymph node cells, obtained before intestinal transplant. The source is a human donor who received an intestinal transplant. The CDR3 runs from the conserved cysteine through the conserved F or W. The order of the fields is D gene, clone size, V gene, J gene, CDR3 protein, CDR3 DNA. The D gene is left open where the match is weak. The size entry is marked missing in some rows and otherwise reads once, few, many or a size class.

.,.,TRBV18,TRBJ2-1,CASSPDKYNEQFF,TGTGCCAGCTCACCGGACAAATACAATGAGCAGTTCTTC
.,.,TRBV9,TRBJ2-5,CASSVFTGGGETQYF,TGTGCCAGCAGCGTATTCACTGGGGGCGGGGAGACCCAGTACTTC
.,.,TRBV5-5,TRBJ1-1,CASSLTRDTEAFF,TGTGCCAGCAGCCTGACGAGGGACACTGAGGCTTTCTTT
TRBD1,.,TRBV5-1,TRBJ1-6,CASTGDSSYNSPLHF,TGCGCCAGCACGGGGGACAGCTCCTATAATTCACCCCTCCACTTT
TRBD1,.,TRBV7-9,TRBJ1-1,CASSRQGGVTEAFF,TGTGCCAGCAGCCGACAGGGGGGGGTCACTGAAGCTTTCTTT
.,.,TRBV7-9,TRBJ1-4,CASSLGGGRYEKLFF,TGTGCCAGCAGCTTAGGTGGCGGAAGATATGAAAAACTGTTTTTT
.,.,TRBV6-8,TRBJ1-5,CASSYRKAPNQPQHF,TGTGCCAGCAGTTACAGAAAGGCCCCCAATCAGCCCCAGCATTTT
.,.,TRBV2,TRBJ1-2,CASSTNYGYTF,TGTGCCAGTAGTACTAACTATGGCTACACCTTC
.,.,TRBV6-8,TRBJ2-5,CASSYSGHQETQYF,TGTGCCAGCAGTTACTCGGGACATCAAGAGACCCAGTACTTC
.,.,TRBV5-1,TRBJ2-1,CASSLGGSRNEQFF,TGCGCCAGCAGCTTGGGAGGGAGCCGCAATGAGCAGTTCTTC
.,.,TRBV7-2,TRBJ2-4,CASSLRTGKNIQYF,TGTGCCAGCAGCCTACGGACTGGGAAAAACATTCAGTACTTC
TRBD2,.,TRBV7-3,TRBJ2-3,CASSITSGGTDTQYF,TGTGCCAGCAGCATCACTAGCGGGGGCACAGATACGCAGTATTTT
.,few,TRBV7-2,TRBJ2-6,CASSLGVSGANVLTF,TGTGCCAGCAGCTTAGGAGTCTCTGGGGCCAACGTCCTGACTTTC
.,.,TRBV4-1,TRBJ1-5,CASSQLPVLGTGNQPQHF,TGCGCCAGCAGCCAACTACCCGTCCTTGGGACGGGAAATCAGCCCCAGCATTTT
.,.,TRBV30,TRBJ2-3,CAWSAGHGGDTQYF,TGTGCCTGGAGTGCGGGGCATGGGGGAGATACGCAGTATTTT
.,.,TRBV28,TRBJ1-3,CASSLFYFTGNSGNTIYF,TGTGCCAGCAGTTTATTCTACTTTACAGGGAACTCTGGAAACACCATATATTTT
TRBD1,.,TRBV19,TRBJ2-3,CASSIGTGVRTDTQYF,TGTGCCAGTAGTATTGGGACAGGGGTTAGGACAGATACGCAGTATTTT
TRBD1,.,TRBV10-3,TRBJ1-2,CAISERTGRGYGYTF,TGTGCCATCAGTGAACGGACAGGGAGGGGGTATGGCTACACCTTC
.,.,TRBV28,TRBJ2-2,CASSLPGVNTGELFF,TGTGCCAGCAGTTTGCCAGGGGTGAACACCGGGGAGCTGTTTTTT
.,.,TRBV18,TRBJ2-7,CASSDRDTGSYEQYF,TGTGCCAGCTCAGACCGGGACACAGGGAGCTACGAGCAGTACTTC
.,.,TRBV28,TRBJ1-6,CASGSPLHF,TGTGCCAGCGGTTCACCCCTCCACTTT
.,.,TRBV19,TRBJ1-5,CASSATRTVGLPQHF,TGTGCCAGTAGTGCTACCCGGACAGTAGGGCTGCCCCAGCATTTT
TRBD2,once,TRBV10-1,TRBJ2-7,CASSAGGSYEQYF,TGCGCCAGCAGTGCGGGGGGCTCCTACGAGCAGTACTTC
TRBD2,.,TRBV11-1,TRBJ2-7,CASSPPGTRAYEQYF,TGTGCCAGCAGCCCCCCCGGGACTAGAGCCTACGAGCAGTACTTC
.,.,TRBV23-1,TRBJ2-7,CARKRVVLSYEQYF,TGCGCCAGAAAGAGAGTGGTCCTCTCCTACGAGCAGTACTTC
TRBD1,.,TRBV5-1,TRBJ2-5,CASSLGIRGQQETQYF,TGCGCCAGCAGCTTGGGGATAAGGGGACAGCAAGAGACCCAGTACTTC
TRBD2,.,TRBV5-4,TRBJ2-5,CASSLDPPSTSGIKTQYF,TGTGCCAGCAGCTTGGACCCCCCCTCGACTAGCGGGATAAAGACCCAGTACTTC
.,.,TRBV6-5,TRBJ2-5,CASSYGRDQETQYF,TGTGCCAGCAGTTACGGCAGGGACCAAGAGACCCAGTACTTC
.,.,TRBV7-3,TRBJ1-6,CASPWRGPSPLHF,TGTGCCAGCCCCTGGCGGGGCCCTTCACCCCTCCACTTT
.,.,TRBV21-1,TRBJ2-1,CASSPWGGSSYNEQFF,TGTGCCAGCAGTCCCTGGGGCGGGAGCTCCTACAATGAGCAGTTCTTC
.,.,TRBV29-1,TRBJ1-2,CSAGDTSRSYTF,TGCAGCGCTGGGGACACCTCCCGGAGCTACACCTTC
TRBD2,.,TRBV27,TRBJ2-1,CASQRGGRNRANEQFF,TGTGCCAGCCAACGGGGCGGGAGAAATCGGGCGAATGAGCAGTTCTTC
.,.,TRBV19,TRBJ2-7,CASSTPRGRALSYEQYF,TGTGCCAGTAGTACACCCCGGGGCCGGGCCCTCTCCTACGAGCAGTACTTC
.,.,TRBV6-1,TRBJ2-3,CASMLEYSTDTQYF,TGTGCCAGCATGCTGGAATATTCGACAGATACGCAGTATTTT
.,.,TRBV7-2,TRBJ2-3,CASSLRTRDTQYF,TGTGCCAGCAGCCTCCGGACCCGAGATACGCAGTATTTT
.,.,TRBV9,TRBJ1-5,CASSVGGDSNQPQHF,TGTGCCAGCAGCGTAGGCGGAGATAGCAATCAGCCCCAGCATTTT
.,.,TRBV5-1,TRBJ1-2,CASSLDGAISEGYTF,TGCGCCAGCAGCTTGGACGGGGCCATCTCTGAGGGCTACACCTTC
.,few,TRBV6-1,TRBJ2-7,CASRGILDEQYF,TGTGCCAGCAGGGGTATTTTGGACGAGCAGTACTTC
.,once,TRBV5-1,TRBJ2-7,CASSLVEGSSYEQYF,TGCGCCAGCAGCTTGGTCGAGGGCAGCTCCTACGAGCAGTACTTC
.,.,TRBV25-1,TRBJ2-1,CASSDSGGSHEQFF,TGTGCCAGCAGTGACTCGGGGGGCAGCCATGAGCAGTTCTTC
.,.,TRBV2,TRBJ1-3,CASSLPLYNVNTIYF,TGTGCCAGCAGTCTACCACTTTACAATGTAAACACCATATATTTT
.,.,TRBV12-5,TRBJ1-1,CASGYPLTGEAFF,TGTGCTAGTGGTTATCCCCTCACAGGAGAAGCTTTCTTT
TRBD2,.,TRBV9,TRBJ2-1,CASSLEGGLEQFF,TGTGCCAGCAGCCTCGAGGGAGGGCTTGAGCAGTTCTTC
TRBD1,.,TRBV9,TRBJ2-1,CASSVAGQTYNEQFF,TGTGCCAGCAGCGTAGCGGGACAGACATACAATGAGCAGTTCTTC
TRBD2,.,TRBV9,TRBJ2-1,CASSGLATYNEQFF,TGTGCCAGCAGCGGACTAGCCACCTACAATGAGCAGTTCTTC
.,.,TRBV10-3,TRBJ1-5,CAISERSAGDNQPQHF,TGTGCCATCAGTGAGAGGTCCGCTGGGGATAATCAGCCCCAGCATTTT
.,.,TRBV5-4,TRBJ2-4,CASSLTGGENIQYF,TGTGCCAGCAGCCTAACAGGGGGGGAAAACATTCAGTACTTC
TRBD2,.,TRBV2,TRBJ2-2,CASSALLAGVKTGELFF,TGTGCCAGCAGTGCGCTTCTAGCGGGAGTGAAAACCGGGGAGCTGTTTTTT
TRBD2,few,TRBV7-9,TRBJ2-1,CASSPGTSANNEQFF,TGTGCCAGCAGTCCCGGGACTAGCGCAAACAATGAGCAGTTCTTC
.,.,TRBV10-2,TRBJ2-7,CASSEGFFYEQYF,TGCGCCAGCAGTGAGGGTTTTTTTTACGAGCAGTACTTC
.,.,TRBV5-4,TRBJ2-7,CASSLGVGQGPYEQYF,TGTGCCAGCAGCTTGGGGGTTGGGCAGGGTCCCTACGAGCAGTACTTC
.,.,TRBV5-1,TRBJ1-1,CASSADLGLRGTEAFF,TGCGCCAGCAGCGCAGATTTGGGGTTGAGGGGCACTGAAGCTTTCTTT